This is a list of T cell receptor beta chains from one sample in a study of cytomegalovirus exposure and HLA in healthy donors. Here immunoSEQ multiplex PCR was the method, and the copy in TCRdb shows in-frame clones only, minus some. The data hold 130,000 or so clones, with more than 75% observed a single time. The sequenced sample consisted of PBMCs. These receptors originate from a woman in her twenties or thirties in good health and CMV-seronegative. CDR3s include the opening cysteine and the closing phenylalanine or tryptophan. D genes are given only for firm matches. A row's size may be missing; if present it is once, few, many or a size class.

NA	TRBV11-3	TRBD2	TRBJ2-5	TGTGCCAGCAGTTCAAGGACTAGCCAGACCCAGTACTTC	CASSSRTSQTQYF
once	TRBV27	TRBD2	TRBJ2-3	TGTGCCAGCAGTTTATTAGCGGGTGCAGATACGCAGTATTTT	CASSLLAGADTQYF
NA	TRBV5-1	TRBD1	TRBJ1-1	TGCGCCAGCAGCTTGATAGGGGGCCGGACTGAAGCTTTCTTT	CASSLIGGRTEAFF
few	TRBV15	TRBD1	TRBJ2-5	TGTGCCACCAGGAGGACAGGGGAAGAGACCCAGTACTTC	CATRRTGEETQYF
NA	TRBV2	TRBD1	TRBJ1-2	TGTGCCAGCAGTTCCGGGACAGGGAGCTATGGCTACACCTTC	CASSSGTGSYGYTF
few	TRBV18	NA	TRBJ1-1	TGTGCCAGCTCACCACAGGGGGGGAAGAACACTGAAGCTTTCTTT	CASSPQGGKNTEAFF
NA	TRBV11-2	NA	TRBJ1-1	TGTGCCAGCAGCTTAGCACCACCCCCGTTTAGAGCTTTCTTT	CASSLAPPPFRAFF
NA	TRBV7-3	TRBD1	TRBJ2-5	TGTGCCAGCAGCGAAGGAGGGACAGGGGAGACCCAGTACTTC	CASSEGGTGETQYF
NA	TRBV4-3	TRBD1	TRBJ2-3	TGCGCCAGCAGCCTCGGTCCAACAGGGGGTGGGGTAGATACGCAGTATTTT	CASSLGPTGGGVDTQYF
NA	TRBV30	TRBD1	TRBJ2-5	TGTGCCTGGAGTCGGACAGGGGGCGAGACCCAGTACTTC	CAWSRTGGETQYF
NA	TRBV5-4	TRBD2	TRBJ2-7	TGTGCCAGCAGCTTCGGGGGAGGGCCAGGCGAGCAGTACTTC	CASSFGGGPGEQYF
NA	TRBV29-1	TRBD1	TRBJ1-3	TGCAGCGTTGGGACAGGGACGCGAAACACCATATATTTT	CSVGTGTRNTIYF
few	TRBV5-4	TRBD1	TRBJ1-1	TGTGCCAGCAGCTACGTCAGGGGGACTGAAGCTTTCTTT	CASSYVRGTEAFF
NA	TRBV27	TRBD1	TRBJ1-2	TGTGCCAGCAGTTTCGCGTCAGGGGGAGGTAACTATGGCTACACCTTC	CASSFASGGGNYGYTF
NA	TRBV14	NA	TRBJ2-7	TGTGCCAGCAGCCAAGCGGCAGGACTCAAATCCTACGAGCAGTACTTC	CASSQAAGLKSYEQYF
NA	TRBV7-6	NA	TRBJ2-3	TGTGCCAGCAGCTTAGCGGCCCTCCCCACAGATACGCAGTATTTT	CASSLAALPTDTQYF
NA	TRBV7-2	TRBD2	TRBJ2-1	TGTGCCAGCAGCCGTCGGCTAGCGGGAGCCTTTGAGCAGTTCTTC	CASSRRLAGAFEQFF
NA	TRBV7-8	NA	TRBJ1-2	TGTGCCAGCAGCCCCACATCCATCGGGGGCTATGGCTACACCTTC	CASSPTSIGGYGYTF
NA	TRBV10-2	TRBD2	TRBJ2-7	TGCGCCAGCAGTGGGTGGGGGGGATCCTACGAGCAGTACTTC	CASSGWGGSYEQYF
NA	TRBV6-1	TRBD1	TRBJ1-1	TGTGCCAGCAGCCGGGGAAGGGGGCTCGCTGAAGCTTTCTTT	CASSRGRGLAEAFF
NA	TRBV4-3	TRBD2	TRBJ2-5	TGCGCCAGCAGCCAAGAGGTGGCGCAGGGAGGGGAGACCCAGTACTTC	CASSQEVAQGGETQYF